This T cell receptor beta chain was sequenced for a study of post-analysis software for immune sequencing data. Study results and caveats: Strong same-batch co-clustering of samples appeared with F measure clustering. Five or six TRBV segments, TRBV5-6, TRBV5-1 and TRBV20-1 among them, were found more frequent in patients than controls. The normalized Chao1 diversity of multiple sclerosis patients was significantly lower than that of controls.

The CDR3 covers 16 residues. V was shortened by 1 base and J by 4 bases, with 14 bases between the two germline ends. The germline CDR1 and CDR2 sequences are LNHDA and SQIVND (reference sequence). Libraries were made from TCR beta cDNA, and they carried unique molecular identifiers. Input of roughly 0.9 to 11 million T cells yielded around 500,000 cDNA molecules. TCRdb passed the PCR reads through MiXCR, listing each CDR3 protein once. The sample holds 750,000 to 950,000 distinct CDR3 sequences; around 53% are singletons and the top ten take approximately 4.2%. This clonotype was counted once. Its antigen is currently unknown.

Sequencing was performed on blood. This chain connects TRBV19 to TRBJ2-1; possibly TRBD1 or TRBD2 for D (5 bases each). The receptor comes from a girl aged 10 to 17 with multiple sclerosis. CDR3 coding DNA: TGTGCCAGTAGTATAGTTGGGGGAGCCTTGTACAATGAGCAGTTCTTC. It specifies CASSIVGGALYNEQFF.